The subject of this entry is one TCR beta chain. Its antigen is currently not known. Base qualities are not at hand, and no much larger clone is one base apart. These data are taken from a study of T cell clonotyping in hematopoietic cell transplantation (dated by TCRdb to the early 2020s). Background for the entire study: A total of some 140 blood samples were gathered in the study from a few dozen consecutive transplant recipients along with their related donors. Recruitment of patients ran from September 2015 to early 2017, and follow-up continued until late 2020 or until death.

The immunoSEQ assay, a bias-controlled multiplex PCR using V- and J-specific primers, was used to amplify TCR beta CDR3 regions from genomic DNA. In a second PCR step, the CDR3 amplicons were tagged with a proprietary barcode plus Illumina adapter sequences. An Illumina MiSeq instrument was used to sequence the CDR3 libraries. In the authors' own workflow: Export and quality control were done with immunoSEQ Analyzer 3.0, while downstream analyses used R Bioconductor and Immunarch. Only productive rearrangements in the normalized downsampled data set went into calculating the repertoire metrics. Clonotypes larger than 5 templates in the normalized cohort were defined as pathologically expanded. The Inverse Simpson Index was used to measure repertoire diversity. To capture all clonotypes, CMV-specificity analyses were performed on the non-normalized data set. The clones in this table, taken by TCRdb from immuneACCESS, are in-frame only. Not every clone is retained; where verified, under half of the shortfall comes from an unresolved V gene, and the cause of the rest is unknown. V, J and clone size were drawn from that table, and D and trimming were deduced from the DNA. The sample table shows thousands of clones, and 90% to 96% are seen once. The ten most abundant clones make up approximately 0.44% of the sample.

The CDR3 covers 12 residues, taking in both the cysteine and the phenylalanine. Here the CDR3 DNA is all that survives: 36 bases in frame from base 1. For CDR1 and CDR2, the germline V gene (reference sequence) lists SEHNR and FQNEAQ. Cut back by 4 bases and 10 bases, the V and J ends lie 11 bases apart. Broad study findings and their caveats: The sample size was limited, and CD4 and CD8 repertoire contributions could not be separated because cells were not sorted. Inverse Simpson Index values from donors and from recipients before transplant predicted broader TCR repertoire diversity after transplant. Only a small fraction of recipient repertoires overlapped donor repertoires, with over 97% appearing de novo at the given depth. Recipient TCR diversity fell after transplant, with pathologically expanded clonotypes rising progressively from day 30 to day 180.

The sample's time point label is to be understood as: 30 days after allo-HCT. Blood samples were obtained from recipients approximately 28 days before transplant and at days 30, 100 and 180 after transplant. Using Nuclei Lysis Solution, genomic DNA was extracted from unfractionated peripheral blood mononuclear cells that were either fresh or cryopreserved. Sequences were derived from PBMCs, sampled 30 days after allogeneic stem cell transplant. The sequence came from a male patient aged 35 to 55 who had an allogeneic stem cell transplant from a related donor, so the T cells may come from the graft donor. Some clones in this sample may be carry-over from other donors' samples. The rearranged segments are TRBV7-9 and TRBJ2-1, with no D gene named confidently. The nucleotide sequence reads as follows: TGTGCCAGCAGCTACGTGTACCGGGAGCAGTTCTTC. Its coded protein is CASSYVYREQFF.